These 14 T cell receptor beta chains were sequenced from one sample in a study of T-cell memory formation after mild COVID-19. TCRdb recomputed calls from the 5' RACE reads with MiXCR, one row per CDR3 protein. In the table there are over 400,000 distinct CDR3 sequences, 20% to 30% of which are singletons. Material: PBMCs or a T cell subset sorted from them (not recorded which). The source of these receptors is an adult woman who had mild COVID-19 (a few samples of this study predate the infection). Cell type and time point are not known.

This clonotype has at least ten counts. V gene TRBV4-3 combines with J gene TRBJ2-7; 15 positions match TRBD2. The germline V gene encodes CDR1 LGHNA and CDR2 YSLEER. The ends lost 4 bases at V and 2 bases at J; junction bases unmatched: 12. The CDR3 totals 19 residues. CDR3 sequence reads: CASSRSPGLAGGTTYEQYF. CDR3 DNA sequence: TGCGCCAGCAGCCGATCACCGGGACTAGCGGGAGGTACTACCTACGAGCAGTACTTC.

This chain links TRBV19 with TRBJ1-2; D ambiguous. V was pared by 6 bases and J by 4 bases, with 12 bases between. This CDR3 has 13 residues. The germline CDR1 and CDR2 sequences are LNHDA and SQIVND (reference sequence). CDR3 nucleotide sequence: TGTGCCAGTAGCCTAACCGCTTTCTATGGCTACACCTTC. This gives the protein CASSLTAFYGYTF. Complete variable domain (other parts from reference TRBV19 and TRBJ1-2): DGGITQSPKYLFRKEGQNVTLSCEQNLNHDAMYWYRQDPGQGLRLIYYSQIVNDFQKGDIAEGYSVSREKKESFPLTVTSAQKNPTAFYLCASSLTAFYGYTFGSGTRLTVV.

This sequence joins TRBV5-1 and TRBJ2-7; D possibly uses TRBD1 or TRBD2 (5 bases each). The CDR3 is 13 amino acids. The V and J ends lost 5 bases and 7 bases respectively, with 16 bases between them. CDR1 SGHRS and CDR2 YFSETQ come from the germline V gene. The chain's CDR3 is CASSLQGAAEQYF. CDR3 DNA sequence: TGCGCCAGCAGTCTTCAGGGAGCTGCAGAGCAGTACTTC.

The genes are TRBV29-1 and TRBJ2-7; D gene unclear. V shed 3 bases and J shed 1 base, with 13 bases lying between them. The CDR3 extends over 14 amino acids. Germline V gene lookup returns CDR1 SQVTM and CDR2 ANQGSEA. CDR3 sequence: CSVEGGQASYEQYF. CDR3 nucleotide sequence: TGCAGCGTTGAGGGTGGGCAGGCATCCTACGAGCAGTACTTC.

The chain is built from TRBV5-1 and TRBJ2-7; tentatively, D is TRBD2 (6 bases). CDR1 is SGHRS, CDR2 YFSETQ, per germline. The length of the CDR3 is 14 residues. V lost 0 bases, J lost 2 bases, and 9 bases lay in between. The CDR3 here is CASSLAAGTYEQYF. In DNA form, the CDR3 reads TGCGCCAGCAGCTTGGCGGCGGGGACCTACGAGCAGTACTTC.

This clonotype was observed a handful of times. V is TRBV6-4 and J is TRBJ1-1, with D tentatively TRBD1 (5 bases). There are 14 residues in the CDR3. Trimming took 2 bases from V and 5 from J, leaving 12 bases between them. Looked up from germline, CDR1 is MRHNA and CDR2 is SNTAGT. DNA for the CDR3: TGTGCCAGCAGTGACAGCCTGGGGGTGACTGAAGCTTTCTTT. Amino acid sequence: CASSDSLGVTEAFF.

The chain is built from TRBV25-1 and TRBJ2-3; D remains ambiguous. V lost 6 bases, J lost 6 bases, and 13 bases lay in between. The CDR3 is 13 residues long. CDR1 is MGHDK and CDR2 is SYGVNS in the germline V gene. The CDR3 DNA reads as TGTGCCAGCAGAGCTGGCACGAAGGATACGCAGTATTTT. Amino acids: CASRAGTKDTQYF.

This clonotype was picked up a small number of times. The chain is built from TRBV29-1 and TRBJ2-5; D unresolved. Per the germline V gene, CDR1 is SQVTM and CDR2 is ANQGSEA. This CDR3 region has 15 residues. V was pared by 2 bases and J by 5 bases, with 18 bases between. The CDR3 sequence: CSVESWAEDGETQYF. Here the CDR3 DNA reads TGCAGCGTTGAAAGTTGGGCCGAGGATGGGGAGACCCAGTACTTC.

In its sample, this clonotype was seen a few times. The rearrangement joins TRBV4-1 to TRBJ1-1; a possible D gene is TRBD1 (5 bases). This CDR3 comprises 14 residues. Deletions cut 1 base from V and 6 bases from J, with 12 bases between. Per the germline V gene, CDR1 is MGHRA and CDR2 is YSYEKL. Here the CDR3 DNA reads TGCGCCAGCAGCCAAGTAACGGGGGTGGCTGAAGCTTTCTTT. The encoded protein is CASSQVTGVAEAFF.

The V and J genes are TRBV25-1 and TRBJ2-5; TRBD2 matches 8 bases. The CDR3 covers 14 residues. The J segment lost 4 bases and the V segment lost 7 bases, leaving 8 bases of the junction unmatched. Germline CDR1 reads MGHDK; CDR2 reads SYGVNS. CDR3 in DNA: TGTGCCAGCACCGACCGGGGGGGCGGAGAGACCCAGTACTTC. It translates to CASTDRGGGETQYF.

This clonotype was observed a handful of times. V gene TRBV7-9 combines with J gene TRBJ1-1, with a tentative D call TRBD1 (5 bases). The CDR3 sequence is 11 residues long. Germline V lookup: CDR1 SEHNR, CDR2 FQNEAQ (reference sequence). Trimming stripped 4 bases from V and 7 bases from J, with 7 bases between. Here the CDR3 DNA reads TGTGCCAGCAGCTCGGGGGGTGAAGCTTTCTTT. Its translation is CASSSGGEAFF.

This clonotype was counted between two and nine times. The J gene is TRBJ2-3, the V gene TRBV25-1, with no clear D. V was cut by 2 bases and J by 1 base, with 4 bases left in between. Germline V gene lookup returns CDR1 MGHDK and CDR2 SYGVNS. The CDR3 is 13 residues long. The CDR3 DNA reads TGTGCCAGCAGTGAAAGGGGCACAGATACGCAGTATTTT. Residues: CASSERGTDTQYF.

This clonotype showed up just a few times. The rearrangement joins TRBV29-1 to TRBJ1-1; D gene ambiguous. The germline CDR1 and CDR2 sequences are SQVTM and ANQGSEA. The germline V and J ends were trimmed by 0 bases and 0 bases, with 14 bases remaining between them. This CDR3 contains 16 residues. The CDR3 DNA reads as TGCAGCGTTGAAGATCAGGCGGGCACTATGAACACTGAAGCTTTCTTT. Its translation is CSVEDQAGTMNTEAFF.

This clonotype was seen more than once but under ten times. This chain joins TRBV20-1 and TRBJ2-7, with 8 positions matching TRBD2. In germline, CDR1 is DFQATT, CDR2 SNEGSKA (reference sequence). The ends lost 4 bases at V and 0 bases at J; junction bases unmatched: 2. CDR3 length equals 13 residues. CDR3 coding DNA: TGCAGTGCTACGGGAGGGGACTCCTACGAGCAGTACTTC. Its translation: CSATGGDSYEQYF.